Listed below are T cell receptor beta chains from one sample, sequenced in a study of glioma-infiltrating T cells. In TCRdb, the multiplex PCR reads were re-called with MiXCR into one record per CDR3 protein. The data show around 90,000 distinct CDR3 sequences, with roughly 39% seen just once and 35% to 45% held by the top ten. Sequences were obtained from glioma tissue, nonneoplastic brain tissue, or PBMCs (not recorded which). The source is a human donor with low-grade glioma or glioblastoma, undergoing nonglioma brain surgery, or in good health (not recorded which). Each CDR3 is given with its conserved first and last residue. Each record gives: V gene, J gene, CDR3 protein.

>TRBV27|TRBJ2-3
CASSLGGMSTDTQYF
>TRBV25-1|TRBJ1-1
CASSSTGQREAFF
>TRBV28|TRBJ2-7
CASSTQGRDEQYF
>TRBV7-2|TRBJ1-1
CASSPRGSEAFF
>TRBV27|TRBJ2-1
CASSQSGLPGPTENEQFF
>TRBV29-1|TRBJ2-5
CSVEAGGSQETQYF
>TRBV25-1|TRBJ2-1
CARSERKTRGQGVAAKQFF
>TRBV2|TRBJ2-1
CASSGDNEQFF
>TRBV12-3/TRBV12-4|TRBJ2-3
CASSKDRGLDTQYF
>TRBV20-1|TRBJ1-5
CSTTSGYRNQPQHF
>TRBV7-2|TRBJ2-7
CASSLQGQGHEQYF
>TRBV20-1|TRBJ2-7
CSARDHSYEQYF
>TRBV19|TRBJ1-5
CASGIRTELNQPQHF
>TRBV12-3/TRBV12-4|TRBJ2-4
CASSPDSQKKNTQYF
>TRBV12-3/TRBV12-4|TRBJ2-2
CASSLAPRGSGELFF
>TRBV3-1|TRBJ1-2
CAGSQDLITGGYGYTF
>TRBV6-2/TRBV6-3|TRBJ2-5
CASTLAGVGETQYF
>TRBV7-9|TRBJ2-1
CASNTAGPINEQFF
>TRBV7-9|TRBJ2-5
CASSVSGSTETQYF
>TRBV18|TRBJ2-7
CASSEGGPSSYEQYF
>TRBV12-3/TRBV12-4|TRBJ1-2
CASSLGTGTYGYTF
>TRBV12-3/TRBV12-4|TRBJ1-3
CASSYITGYGNTIYF
>TRBV4-1|TRBJ2-7
CASSQRDRSYEQHF
>TRBV6-1|TRBJ1-3
CASSATVGNTIYF
>TRBV6-2/TRBV6-3|TRBJ2-5
CASSYRKGNRVIQETQYF
>TRBV7-2|TRBJ2-3
CASSYAGGASTDTQYF
>TRBV18|TRBJ2-7
CASSRGQSYEQYF
>TRBV12-3/TRBV12-4|TRBJ2-3
CASSFVGANSTDTQYF
>TRBV6-1|TRBJ2-1
CASSQNNEQFF
>TRBV6-1|TRBJ2-7
CASSSSQGYEQYF
>TRBV27|TRBJ2-3
CASTLRSGADTQYF
>TRBV7-9|TRBJ2-2
CASSPGGGSQTGELFF
>TRBV11-2|TRBJ2-7
CASSFPRQEQYF
>TRBV7-9|TRBJ1-2
CASSSTGPLYTF
>TRBV28|TRBJ2-2
CASSFGTANTGELFF
>TRBV9|TRBJ1-4
CASSVLTGDQEKLFF
>TRBV14|TRBJ2-5
CASSQAHGRETQYF
>TRBV6-2/TRBV6-3|TRBJ2-7
CASSYEVGFYEQYF
>TRBV12-3/TRBV12-4|TRBJ2-1
CASRPTSSGRGRDEQFF
>TRBV6-2/TRBV6-3|TRBJ2-7
CASSYASGGRQEQYF
>TRBV24-1|TRBJ2-5
CSTNDGQDDYQYF
>TRBV29-1|TRBJ1-2
CSAPTGTTNYGYTF
>TRBV18|TRBJ1-2
CASSPGTGPYGYTF
>TRBV10-2|TRBJ2-7
CASSESWQGKVEQYF
>TRBV9|TRBJ2-3
CASSGGVRGLAHFTDTQYF
>TRBV20-1|NA
CSASPPTGWRTDTQHF
>TRBV30|TRBJ1-1
CAWSVGRATEAFF
>TRBV7-9|TRBJ1-5
CASSLGGNANQPQHF
>TRBV7-2|TRBJ2-3
CARSSRTSGRPPTDTQYF
>TRBV7-9|TRBJ2-1
CASSLSGSSGNEQFF
>TRBV7-9|TRBJ1-1
CASRNQGAGDTEAFF
>TRBV20-1|TRBJ2-1
CSARGELAGHYEQFF
>TRBV19|TRBJ2-1
CASSIPGPGFNEQFF